A single T cell receptor (beta chain) is shown here with its context. This entry belongs to a study of blood T cells in healthy people across ages. CDR1 SGHTA and CDR2 FQGNSA come from the germline V gene. V shed 1 base and J shed 7 bases, with 13 bases lying between them. This CDR3 has 14 amino acids. Primers used in a second PCR of about 6 to 12 cycles were a sample-barcoded 5' primer and a J-beta primer mix. A single record per CDR3 protein comes from TCRdb applying MiXCR to the 5' RACE reads. The sample has 800,000 to 950,000 distinct CDR3 sequences, about 34% seen once. The authors drew around 9.4 milliliters of peripheral blood from each donor.

The V and J genes are TRBV7-2 and TRBJ1-2; D might be TRBD1 (5 bases). This receptor was identified in a man between 18 and 29 years old in good health. Material: blood. The CDR3 region has the DNA TGTGCCAGCAGCTTAGTCGGGGGACGACCTGGCTACACCTTC. This codes for CASSLVGGRPGYTF.